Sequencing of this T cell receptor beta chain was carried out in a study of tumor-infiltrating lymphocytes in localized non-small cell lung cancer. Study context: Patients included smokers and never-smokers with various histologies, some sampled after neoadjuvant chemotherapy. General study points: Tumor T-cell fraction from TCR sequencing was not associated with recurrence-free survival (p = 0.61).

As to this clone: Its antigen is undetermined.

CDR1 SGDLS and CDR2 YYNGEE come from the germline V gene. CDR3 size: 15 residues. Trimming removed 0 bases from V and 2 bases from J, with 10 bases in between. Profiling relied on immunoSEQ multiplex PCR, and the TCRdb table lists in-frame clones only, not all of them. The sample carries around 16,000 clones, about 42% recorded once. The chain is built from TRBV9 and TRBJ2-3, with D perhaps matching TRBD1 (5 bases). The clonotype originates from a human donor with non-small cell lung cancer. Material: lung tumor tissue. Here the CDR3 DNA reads TGTGCCAGCAGCGTAGGACAGTCCCTCACAGATACGCAGTATTTT. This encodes CASSVGQSLTDTQYF. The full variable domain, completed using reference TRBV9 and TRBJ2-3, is DSGVTQTPKHLITATGQRVTLRCSPRSGDLSVYWYQQSLDQGLQFLIQYYNGEERAKGNILERFSAQQFPDLHSELNLSSLELGDSALYFCASSVGQSLTDTQYFGPGTRLTVL.